These 32 T cell receptor beta chains were sequenced from one sample in a study of cytomegalovirus exposure and HLA in healthy donors. Vbeta (60) and Jbeta (13) primers were used in the PCR. Only in-frame clones appear in the TCRdb table, and some are missing; sequencing was by immunoSEQ multiplex PCR. This table has some 150,000 clones, less than 85% appearing once. Sequenced material: PBMCs. All receptors derive from a woman in her fifties or sixties in good health and CMV-seropositive.

The rearrangement links TRBV5-8 to TRBJ2-1; D is unclear. Germline assignment: CDR1 SGHTS and CDR2 YDEGEE. There are 15 residues in the CDR3. V gave up 6 bases and J gave up 0 bases, with 13 bases separating them. CDR3 sequence (DNA): TGTGCCAGCACCAAGAGGTACCTCTCCTACAATGAGCAGTTCTTC. It encodes CASTKRYLSYNEQFF. Based on the CDR3 plus reference TRBV5-8 and TRBJ2-1, the full variable domain is EAGVTQSPTHLIKTRGQQATLRCSPISGHTSVYWYQQALGLGLQFLLWYDEGEERNRGNFPPRFSGRQFPNYSSELNVNALELEDSALYLCASTKRYLSYNEQFFGPGTRLTVL.

The J gene is TRBJ1-5, the V gene TRBV12-5; 7 bases fit TRBD1. With 0 bases clipped from V and 0 bases from J, the junction kept 8 bases outside the gene matches. This CDR3 has 18 residues. CDR1 is LGHNT, CDR2 FRNRAP, per germline. CDR3 in amino acids: CASGLVLGGGVSNQPQHF. CDR3 in DNA: TGTGCTAGTGGTTTGGTACTTGGAGGGGGCGTTAGCAATCAGCCCCAGCATTTT. The full variable domain, in which reference TRBV12-5 and TRBJ1-5 provide the parts outside the CDR3, is DARVTQTPRHKVTEMGQEVTMRCQPILGHNTVFWYRQTMMQGLELLAYFRNRAPLDDSGMPKDRFSAEMPDATLATLKIQPSEPRDSAVYFCASGLVLGGGVSNQPQHFGDGTRLSIL.

The chain joins TRBV11-2 to TRBJ2-2; weak D call: TRBD2 (5 bases). This CDR3 contains 14 residues. Germline CDR1 and CDR2: SGHAT and FQNNGV. V gave up 4 bases and J gave up 7 bases, with 13 bases separating them. Here the CDR3 reads CASSSPGGGGELFF. The CDR3 nucleotides read TGTGCCAGCAGCTCCCCGGGCGGAGGCGGGGAGCTGTTTTTT.

This clone has just a few counts. The CDR3: CASSEGSLYGYTF. The CDR3 DNA sequence: TGTGCCAGCAGTGAGGGTAGCTTATATGGCTACACCTTC. This chain links TRBV2 with TRBJ1-2, with D hard to call. CDR3 length equals 13 residues. Germline CDR1 and CDR2: SNHLY and FYNNEI. The germline V and J ends were trimmed by 3 bases and 5 bases, with 10 bases remaining between them.

V and J are TRBV5-1 and TRBJ2-2; D possibly corresponds to TRBD2 (5 bases). The CDR3 has 15 residues. Trimming removed 2 bases from V and 4 bases from J, with 12 bases in between. The germline V gene has CDR1 SGHRS and CDR2 YFSETQ. The CDR3 DNA follows: TGCGCCAGCAGCTTAGCTGGGCGGGTCACCGGGGAGCTGTTTTTT. Translating gives CASSLAGRVTGELFF.

The chain couples TRBV28 to TRBJ1-2; TRBD1 matches at 9 bases. The germline CDR1 and CDR2 sequences are MDHEN and SYDVKM. This CDR3 has 16 residues. Trimming at V came to 5 bases and at J to 4 bases, leaving 11 bases not matched to a gene. CDR3 coding DNA: TGTGCCAGCAGTCCAACAGGACAGGGGCGCGTCTATGGCTACACCTTC. Its translation: CASSPTGQGRVYGYTF.

The rearrangement links TRBV6-5 to TRBJ1-1; the match to TRBD1 covers 8 bases. J lost 5 bases, V lost 6 bases, and 2 bases had no gene match. CDR3 size: 12 residues. Germline V gene lookup returns CDR1 MNHEY and CDR2 SVGAGI. The CDR3 spells CASRRTGTEAFF. The CDR3 coding sequence is TGTGCCAGCAGAAGGACAGGGACTGAAGCTTTCTTT.

In DNA, the CDR3 is TGTGCCAGCAGCTTAAGGGGTGGGCGGCGAGTCGACGAGCAGTACTTC. Its protein is CASSLRGGRRVDEQYF. The rearrangement joins TRBV7-9 to TRBJ2-7, with a weak D call TRBD1 (5 bases). From germline, CDR1 is SEHNR and CDR2 FQNEAQ (reference sequence). Trimming removed 2 bases at V and 5 bases at J, with 19 bases between. This CDR3 region has 16 residues.

This sequence joins TRBV14 and TRBJ1-1, with D perhaps matching TRBD1 (6 bases). V was trimmed by 0 bases and J by 4 bases, leaving 9 bases between them. Germline CDR1 is SGHDN and CDR2 is FVKESK. The length of the CDR3 is 14 residues. The CDR3 is CASSQERGITEAFF. CDR3 in DNA: TGTGCCAGCAGCCAAGAAAGGGGGATCACTGAAGCTTTCTTT. The variable domain in full, completed from reference TRBV14 and TRBJ1-1, reads EAGVTQFPSHSVIEKGQTVTLRCDPISGHDNLYWYRRVMGKEIKFLLHFVKESKQDESGMPNNRFLAERTGGTYSTLKVQPAELEDSGVYFCASSQERGITEAFFGQGTRLTVV.

The genes are TRBV19 and TRBJ2-5; 13 positions agree with TRBD2. V lost 6 bases, J lost 5 bases, and 6 bases stayed unmatched. The CDR3 is made up of 15 amino acids. CDR1 is LNHDA, CDR2 SQIVND, per germline (reference sequence). The CDR3 loop is CASRLGTSGTETQYF. The CDR3 region has the DNA TGTGCCAGTAGACTTGGGACTAGCGGGACCGAGACCCAGTACTTC.

The V gene is TRBV18, the J gene TRBJ1-2; tentative D call: TRBD1 (6 bases). CDR3 length: 12 residues. Germline CDR1 reads KGHSH; CDR2 reads LQKENI. Trimming shortened V by 8 bases and J by 4 bases, and 11 bases separated the two germline ends. This CDR3 reads CASRGQSYGYTF. Written as DNA, the CDR3 is TGTGCCAGCCGTGGACAGAGCTATGGCTACACCTTC.

The gene calls are TRBV30 and TRBJ1-1, with 7 bases fitting TRBD1. J gave up 1 base and V 2 bases, and 16 bases lay outside the gene matches. The germline CDR1 and CDR2 sequences are GTSNPN and SVGIG (reference sequence). CDR3 length: 18 residues. DNA for the CDR3: TGTGCCTGGAGTTCGCCCTCAACAGGGGCCGCCCCGAACACTGAAGCTTTCTTT. This sequence encodes CAWSSPSTGAAPNTEAFF.

This chain joins TRBV18 and TRBJ1-5, with D uncertain. Germline assignment: CDR1 KGHSH and CDR2 LQKENI. Deletions cut 0 bases from V and 5 bases from J, with 17 bases between. The CDR3 runs to 17 residues. CDR3 DNA sequence: TGTGCCAGCTCACCACCCTCCACCCCGGGTTTGCATCAGCCCCAGCATTTT. This gives the protein CASSPPSTPGLHQPQHF.

This chain connects TRBV7-8 to TRBJ2-5, with D possibly TRBD2 on 5 matching bases. The V and J ends lost 0 bases and 5 bases respectively, with 7 bases between them. CDR3 length equals 13 residues. Germline CDR1 is SGHVS and CDR2 is FQNEAQ. CDR3 bases: TGTGCCAGCAGCTTAGCGGAGGAGGAGACCCAGTACTTC. Translating gives CASSLAEEETQYF.

This clone is a singleton in its sample. The chain recombines TRBV10-1 with TRBJ2-3; possible D gene TRBD2, 5 bases. Germline CDR1 reads WNHNN; CDR2 reads SYGVQD (reference sequence). Between the trimmed V and J ends, which lost 6 bases and 0 bases, there was a span of 13 bases. This CDR3 comprises 15 residues. For the CDR3, the DNA is TGCGCCAGCAGCGATCGGGCGGGTAGCACAGATACGCAGTATTTT. It specifies CASSDRAGSTDTQYF.

The chain joins TRBV6-1 to TRBJ1-1; perhaps TRBD1 as D (5 bases). The germline gives CDR1 MNHNS, CDR2 SASEGT. This CDR3 has 15 amino acids. Trimming shortened V by 8 bases and J by 1 base, and 17 bases separated the two germline ends. The chain's CDR3 is CASPGASPKNTEAFF. The CDR3 DNA follows: TGTGCCAGCCCTGGGGCCTCCCCGAAGAACACTGAAGCTTTCTTT.

J is TRBJ2-5 and V is TRBV5-1; 9 bases line up with TRBD2. The CDR3 is 16 amino acids. CDR1 is SGHRS, CDR2 YFSETQ, per germline. The V and J ends lost 0 bases and 4 bases, in that order; junction bases with no gene match: 7. The CDR3 nucleotides are TGCGCCAGCAGCTTGGTGGTAGCGGGAGCGGGAGAGACCCAGTACTTC. It translates to CASSLVVAGAGETQYF. The full variable domain, completed using reference TRBV5-1 and TRBJ2-5, is KAGVTQTPRYLIKTRGQQVTLSCSPISGHRSVSWYQQTPGQGLQFLFEYFSETQRNKGNFPGRFSGRQFSNSRSEMNVSTLELGDSALYLCASSLVVAGAGETQYFGPGTRLLVL.

This chain's CDR3 is CASSASVSYNEQFF. The DNA for the CDR3 is TGTGCCAGCAGTGCAAGCGTGAGCTACAATGAGCAGTTCTTC. The chain couples TRBV2 to TRBJ2-1; D is uncertain. Germline CDR1 and CDR2: SNHLY and FYNNEI. This CDR3 comprises 14 residues. The germline V and J ends were trimmed by 4 bases and 3 bases, with 10 bases remaining between them.

The rearrangement uses TRBV2 and TRBJ1-5; perhaps TRBD1 as D (6 bases). Germline V CDR1 and CDR2: SNHLY, FYNNEI. The germline V and J ends were trimmed by 2 bases and 3 bases, with 14 bases remaining between them. This CDR3 has 16 amino acids. The CDR3 region is CASSELGGQINQPQHF. CDR3 bases: TGTGCCAGCAGTGAACTTGGCGGACAGATCAATCAGCCCCAGCATTTT. Full variable domain (missing parts from reference TRBV2 and TRBJ1-5): EPEVTQTPSHQVTQMGQEVILRCVPISNHLYFYWYRQILGQKVEFLVSFYNNEISEKSEIFDDQFSVERPDGSNFTLKIRSTKLEDSAMYFCASSELGGQINQPQHFGDGTRLSIL.

V gene TRBV20-1 combines with J gene TRBJ2-3; no clear D. Trimming left V 6 bases short and J 6 bases short, with 10 bases between. Germline CDR1 reads DFQATT; CDR2 reads SNEGSKA (reference sequence). The CDR3 covers 11 residues. The DNA for the CDR3 is TGCAGTGCCCCAGGTGCGGATACGCAGTATTTT. Its translation is CSAPGADTQYF.

V usage is TRBV28 and J usage is TRBJ1-3, with 7 bases aligning to TRBD1. The CDR3 totals 18 residues. V lost 5 bases, J lost 0 bases, and 13 bases stayed unmatched. Germline CDR1 is MDHEN and CDR2 is SYDVKM. The CDR3 is CASSPGGTVLISGNTIYF. The CDR3, as DNA: TGTGCCAGCAGTCCTGGGGGGACAGTTCTTATCTCTGGAAACACCATATATTTT.

The chain is built from TRBV28 and TRBJ2-3, with 12 nucleotides matching TRBD2. Germline-derived CDR1 and CDR2 are MDHEN and SYDVKM. This CDR3 comprises 16 residues. V lost 6 bases to trimming and J lost 6 bases; unmatched junction nucleotides: 10. The CDR3 DNA reads as TGTGCCAGCAGCCACAGGCGACTAGCGGGAGCTGATACGCAGTATTTT. Its protein is CASSHRRLAGADTQYF.

The rearrangement joins TRBV27 to TRBJ2-1, with 8 bases that match TRBD1. The CDR3 length is 17 residues. V gave up 7 bases and J gave up 3 bases; unmatched junction bases: 14. Germline CDR1 is MNHEY and CDR2 is SMNVEV (reference sequence). The CDR3 loop reads CASTEVFNRGSYNEQFF. CDR3 in DNA: TGTGCCAGCACGGAAGTTTTTAACAGGGGGAGCTACAATGAGCAGTTCTTC.

There are a few counts of this clone. This chain joins TRBV5-6 and TRBJ2-7; TRBD1 matches at 8 bases. CDR3 length equals 14 residues. The V gene end was trimmed by 4 bases and the J gene end by 6 bases; junction bases not matched to a gene: 9. The germline V gene has CDR1 SGHDT and CDR2 YYEEEE. CDR3 loop: CASSRGGQGGEQYF. CDR3 in DNA: TGTGCCAGCAGCAGGGGCGGACAGGGAGGCGAGCAGTACTTC.

V and J are TRBV4-2 and TRBJ1-1; D call uncertain. V was clipped by 0 bases and J by 2 bases, with 7 bases between them. From germline, CDR1 is LGHNA and CDR2 YNFKEQ. This CDR3 is built from 14 residues. The CDR3 sequence: CASSQDGVNTEAFF. The CDR3 nucleotides read TGTGCCAGCAGCCAAGACGGGGTAAACACTGAAGCTTTCTTT.

Turning to this clone: The same CDR3 also results from other DNA sequences found in this sample. The chain links TRBV28 to TRBJ2-3, with 10 bases matching TRBD1. Germline CDR1 reads MDHEN; CDR2 reads SYDVKM. Trimming at V came to 4 bases and at J to 4 bases, leaving 5 bases not matched to a gene. The CDR3 runs 15 residues. CDR3 amino acids: CASSSPGTGADTQYF. As DNA, the CDR3 is TGTGCCAGCAGTTCCCCCGGGACAGGGGCAGATACGCAGTATTTT.

This rearrangement joins TRBV7-9 to TRBJ1-2; D not certain. Per germline, CDR1 SEHNR and CDR2 FQNEAQ (reference sequence). This CDR3 comprises 13 residues. Trimming pared 5 bases from V and 6 bases from J, leaving 13 bases between. CDR3 sequence reads: CASSAGPLDGYTF. The CDR3 coding sequence is TGTGCCAGCAGCGCCGGTCCCCTGGATGGCTACACCTTC.

The J gene is TRBJ1-2, the V gene TRBV5-1, with 8 bases matching TRBD1. Looked up from germline, CDR1 is SGHRS and CDR2 is YFSETQ. Trimming removed 4 bases from V and 8 bases from J; junction bases left unmatched: 7. The CDR3 extends over 13 amino acids. As DNA, the CDR3 is TGCGCCAGCAGCACTGGACAGGGATTAGGCTACACCTTC. Translating it yields CASSTGQGLGYTF.

The chain has TRBV28 and TRBJ2-3; a possible D gene is TRBD1 (6 bases). In germline, CDR1 is MDHEN, CDR2 SYDVKM. The ends were cut back, 4 bases at V and 7 bases at J, with 18 bases in the middle. The CDR3 runs to 15 residues. The CDR3 region has the DNA TGTGCCAGCAGTTCACTACGTTCAGGGGTACATACGCAGTATTTT. As protein: CASSSLRSGVHTQYF.

V is TRBV6-6 and J is TRBJ1-6; TRBD1 might be the D (6 bases). The germline V and J ends were trimmed by 2 bases and 14 bases, with 10 bases remaining between them. Germline V lookup: CDR1 MNHNY, CDR2 SVGAGI (reference sequence). This CDR3 is 12 amino acids long. CDR3 DNA: TGTGCCAGCAGTTACCCGGACAGCTCCCTCCACTTT. It codes for CASSYPDSSLHF.

The rearrangement links TRBV9 to TRBJ2-2, with a weak D call TRBD1 (5 bases). CDR1 is SGDLS, CDR2 YYNGEE, per germline. V dropped 3 bases and J dropped 0 bases, with 6 bases sitting between them. The CDR3 extends over 14 amino acids. CDR3 amino acids: CASSDRTNTGELFF. The CDR3 region has the DNA TGTGCCAGCAGCGACAGGACGAACACCGGGGAGCTGTTTTTT.

The chain couples TRBV4-1 to TRBJ2-5, with unresolved D. The tail of the sequence fits TRBJ2-7 better, so the J call may be wrong. Per germline, CDR1 MGHRA and CDR2 YSYEKL. The length of the CDR3 is 13 residues. CDR3 loop: CASSRSASYEQYF. CDR3 in DNA: TGCGCCAGCAGCCGGAGCGCTTCCTACGAGCAGTACTTC.